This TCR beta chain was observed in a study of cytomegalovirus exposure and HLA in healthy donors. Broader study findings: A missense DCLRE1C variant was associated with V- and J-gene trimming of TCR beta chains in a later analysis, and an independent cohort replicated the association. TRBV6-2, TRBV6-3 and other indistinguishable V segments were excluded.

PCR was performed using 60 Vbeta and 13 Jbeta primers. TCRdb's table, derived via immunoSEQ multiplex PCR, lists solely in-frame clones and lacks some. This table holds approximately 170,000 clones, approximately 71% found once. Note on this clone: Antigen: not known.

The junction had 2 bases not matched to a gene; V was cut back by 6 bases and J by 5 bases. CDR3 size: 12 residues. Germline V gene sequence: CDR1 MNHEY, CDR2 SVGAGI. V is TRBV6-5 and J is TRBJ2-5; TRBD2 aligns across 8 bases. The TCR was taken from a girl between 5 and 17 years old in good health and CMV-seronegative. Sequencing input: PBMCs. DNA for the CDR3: TGTGCCAGCAGGACGGGAGGGGAGACCCAGTACTTC. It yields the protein CASRTGGETQYF.